These 27 T cell receptor beta chains came from one sample sequenced in a study of T-cell reconstitution after alpha-beta-depleted transplantation in children. The TCRbeta library was prepared with unique molecular identifiers. TCRdb reprocessed the PCR reads via MiXCR and lists one record per CDR3 protein. The sample carries 500,000 or so distinct CDR3 sequences, 30% to 35% recorded once. The sample in question was PBMCs from the stem cell graft donor, obtained from the stem cell graft. These receptors originate from a human donor who donated a stem cell graft to a child with aplastic anemia.

The gene calls are TRBV29-1 and TRBJ2-5, with a possible D match to TRBD1 (5 bases). CDR1 is SQVTM, CDR2 ANQGSEA, per germline. V shed 4 bases and J shed 2 bases, with 17 bases lying between them. CDR3 length: 15 amino acids. The CDR3 reads CSVGQTGYEQETQYF. In nucleotides, the CDR3 is TGCAGCGTTGGACAAACAGGTTACGAGCAAGAGACCCAGTACTTC.

The chain combines TRBV7-8 with TRBJ2-7; the D is unclear. V lost 0 bases and J 6 bases, leaving 6 bases between the germline ends. This CDR3 has 12 residues. CDR1 and CDR2 (germline): SGHVS, FQNEAQ. The chain's CDR3 is CASSLASGEQYF. The DNA of the CDR3 is TGTGCCAGCAGCTTAGCCTCCGGCGAGCAGTACTTC.

The chain employs TRBV30 and TRBJ2-1, with a weak D call TRBD1 (5 bases). This CDR3 region has 13 residues. Trimming took 2 bases from V and 9 from J, leaving 14 bases between them. Germline V CDR1 and CDR2: GTSNPN, SVGIG (reference sequence). CDR3 sequence: CAWSLYRSTEQFF. DNA for the CDR3: TGTGCCTGGAGTCTCTACAGGAGTACTGAGCAGTTCTTC.

The genes are TRBV4-3 and TRBJ2-7, with 7 bases identical to TRBD2. CDR3 length equals 14 residues. J was trimmed by 2 bases and V by 5 bases; bases with no gene match: 6. Germline V gene sequence: CDR1 LGHNA, CDR2 YSLEER. The CDR3 DNA follows: TGCGCCAGCAGCGGGCGAGCGGGACCCTACGAGCAGTACTTC. Its translation: CASSGRAGPYEQYF.

This clonotype was seen a few times. V and J are TRBV20-1 and TRBJ1-2, with a weak D call TRBD1 (5 bases). Germline assignment: CDR1 DFQATT and CDR2 SNEGSKA (reference sequence). This CDR3 region has 14 residues. V lost 0 bases and J 7 bases, leaving 15 bases between the germline ends. The CDR3 DNA sequence: TGCAGTGCTAGAGATCGTGGGGCAGTCGGTGGCTACACCTTC. This gives the protein CSARDRGAVGGYTF.

The rearrangement joins TRBV20-1 to TRBJ1-4; a possible D gene is TRBD1 (5 bases). The V and J ends lost 7 bases and 8 bases respectively, with 14 bases between them. CDR3 length: 12 amino acids. Germline V gives CDR1 DFQATT, CDR2 SNEGSKA (reference sequence). CDR3 loop: CSVGGRSEKLFF. The DNA of the CDR3 is TGCAGTGTCGGGGGGAGAAGCGAAAAACTGTTTTTT.

The genes are TRBV7-8 and TRBJ2-7; the D is unclear. Germline CDR1 is SGHVS and CDR2 is FQNEAQ. The V gene lost 4 bases and the J gene lost 2 bases, with 18 bases spanning the gap. The CDR3 totals 16 residues. The CDR3 coding sequence is TGTGCCAGCAGCTATCTCTTTATGGGTTCTACCTACGAGCAGTACTTC. Protein product: CASSYLFMGSTYEQYF.

The rearrangement uses TRBV29-1 and TRBJ2-1; D uncertain. The germline V gene has CDR1 SQVTM and CDR2 ANQGSEA. The CDR3 runs to 15 residues. Trimming stripped 7 bases from V and 0 bases from J, with 16 bases between. CDR3 nucleotide sequence: TGCAGCGGGGTATTGCCACTCCTCTCCTACAATGAGCAGTTCTTC. Protein product: CSGVLPLLSYNEQFF.

This clonotype was detected only a few times. This rearrangement joins TRBV5-1 to TRBJ1-2; tentatively, D is TRBD1 (5 bases). The CDR3 totals 15 residues. V lost 3 bases to trimming and J lost 3 bases, with 15 bases between them. Per the germline V gene, CDR1 is SGHRS and CDR2 is YFSETQ. The CDR3 nucleotides are TGCGCCAGCAGCTACGCTCTAAGGACACACTATGGCTACACCTTC. Its translation is CASSYALRTHYGYTF.

The gene calls are TRBV6-5 and TRBJ2-4; the match to TRBD2 covers 9 bases. Losses at the gene ends were 2 bases for V and 9 bases for J; bases not matched to a gene: 17. Germline V gene data show CDR1 as MNHEY and CDR2 as SVGAGI. The CDR3 totals 18 residues. CDR3 in DNA: TGTGCCAGCAGTTACCGTGTCAGTGTAGCGGGAGAAGTGGGCATTCAGTACTTC. This sequence encodes CASSYRVSVAGEVGIQYF.

The chain uses TRBV20-1 and TRBJ2-1; the match to TRBD2 covers 7 bases. Per germline, CDR1 DFQATT and CDR2 SNEGSKA (reference sequence). V dropped 5 bases and J dropped 4; count of bases not matched to a gene: 11. The CDR3 length is 15 residues. In nucleotides, the CDR3 is TGCAGTGCTCCGCGAAAGGGACTACAGTACAATGAGCAGTTCTTC. Its protein is CSAPRKGLQYNEQFF.

This clonotype was detected only a few times. In nucleotides, the CDR3 is TGTGCCAGCAGCGTAGGCGAAACAGCACCAGATACGCAGTATTTT. Amino acids: CASSVGETAPDTQYF. The chain is built from TRBV9 and TRBJ2-3; D gene ambiguous. The CDR3 has 15 residues. Germline values: CDR1 SGDLS, CDR2 YYNGEE. With 0 bases removed from V and 4 bases from J, the gap between germline ends came to 12 bases.

This clonotype was detected only a few times. The CDR3 reads CSARGAGTSGRAAGTDTQYF. The CDR3 nucleotides read TGCAGTGCTAGAGGTGCCGGGACTAGCGGGAGGGCAGCGGGCACAGATACGCAGTATTTT. V gene TRBV20-1 combines with J gene TRBJ2-3, with 16 bases fitting TRBD2. This CDR3 contains 20 residues. CDR1 is DFQATT, CDR2 SNEGSKA, per germline (reference sequence). V trimming: 1 base; J trimming: 1 base; junction bases outside the gene matches: 11.

This clonotype was counted only a few times. The V gene is TRBV6-5, the J gene TRBJ2-7; D is ambiguous. Germline V gene lookup returns CDR1 MNHEY and CDR2 SVGAGI. Trimming shortened V by 0 bases and J by 2 bases, and 11 bases separated the two germline ends. The CDR3 runs 15 residues. CDR3 region: CASSYSAVPPYEQYF. In nucleotides, the CDR3 is TGTGCCAGCAGTTACTCCGCTGTTCCGCCCTACGAGCAGTACTTC.

The rearrangement links TRBV7-2 to TRBJ2-7; 9 bases line up with TRBD1. Germline CDR1 SGHTA, CDR2 FQGNSA. The junction had 15 bases not matched to a gene; V was cut back by 5 bases and J by 4 bases. CDR3 length equals 17 residues. CDR3 amino acids: CASSTLPGTGLEYEQYF. CDR3 in DNA: TGTGCCAGCAGCACCCTACCCGGGACAGGGTTGGAGTACGAGCAGTACTTC. Looking up the rest from reference TRBV7-2 and TRBJ2-7 gives the full variable domain: GAGVSQSPSNKVTEKGKDVELRCDPISGHTALYWYRQSLGQGLEFLIYFQGNSAPDKSGLPSDRFSAERTGGSVSTLTIQRTQQEDSAVYLCASSTLPGTGLEYEQYFGPGTRLTVT.

This clonotype was counted only a few times. The rearrangement links TRBV20-1 to TRBJ1-6; D perhaps matches TRBD1 (6 bases). The CDR3 length is 12 residues. Germline-derived CDR1 and CDR2 are DFQATT and SNEGSKA (reference sequence). Trimming pared 4 bases from V and 9 bases from J, leaving 10 bases between. The chain's CDR3 is CSAKTGTSPLHF. Here the CDR3 DNA reads TGCAGTGCTAAAACAGGGACTTCACCCCTCCACTTT.

The chain is built from TRBV7-1 and TRBJ2-1; 8 bases map to TRBD1. TRBV7-1 is filed as an ORF, its function uncertain. V gave up 3 bases and J gave up 5 bases; unmatched junction bases: 6. The CDR3 length is 15 residues. CDR3 in DNA: TGTGCCAGCAGCTCCGCACGACAGGGGAACAATGAGCAGTTCTTC. Protein product: CASSSARQGNNEQFF.

This clonotype was detected only a few times. The chain combines TRBV6-2 or TRBV6-3 with TRBJ2-2, with D possibly being TRBD2 (5 bases). The CDR3 consists of 14 residues. CDR1 is MNHEY, CDR2 SVGEGT, per germline. Trimming cost V 0 bases and J 3 bases, with 5 bases left between them. CDR3 in amino acids: CASSYSGDTGELFF. CDR3 nucleotides: TGTGCCAGCAGTTACTCCGGGGACACCGGGGAGCTGTTTTTT.

This clonotype was detected ten times or more. This chain joins TRBV5-1 and TRBJ2-1; D is possibly TRBD1 (6 bases). Per the germline V gene, CDR1 is SGHRS and CDR2 is YFSETQ. The CDR3 contains 16 residues. Between the trimmed V and J ends, which lost 0 bases and 7 bases, there was a span of 17 bases. The CDR3 reads CASSLGSTGWGNEQFF. DNA for the CDR3: TGCGCCAGCAGCTTGGGCTCTACAGGGTGGGGTAATGAGCAGTTCTTC.

In its sample, this clonotype was seen a few times. The chain employs TRBV29-1 and TRBJ2-3; TRBD2 matches at 12 bases. The CDR3 length is 16 residues. V dropped 3 bases and J dropped 10; count of bases not matched to a gene: 14. Germline V gene lookup returns CDR1 SQVTM and CDR2 ANQGSEA. The CDR3 region has the DNA TGCAGCGTTGAGAGTACCCCAACTAGCGGGAGGTGGGCGCAGTATTTT. This encodes CSVESTPTSGRWAQYF.

This clonotype appeared a few times. This chain links TRBV6-2 or TRBV6-3 with TRBJ2-3; TRBD2 matches 9 bases. The junction had 5 bases not matched to a gene; V was cut back by 2 bases and J by 5 bases. CDR1 and CDR2 (germline): MNHEY, SVGEGT. The CDR3 consists of 15 residues. The CDR3 DNA reads TGTGCCAGCAGTTACGGCGGGAGGGCCCTAGATACGCAGTATTTT. It encodes CASSYGGRALDTQYF.

The V call is TRBV6-2 or TRBV6-3, the J call TRBJ1-1, with D unresolved. CDR1 MNHEY and CDR2 SVGEGT come from the germline V gene. V lost 4 bases to trimming and J lost 1 base, with 10 bases between them. This CDR3 contains 14 residues. The CDR3 coding sequence is TGTGCCAGCAGTTCCCAACAGCGGAACACTGAAGCTTTCTTT. It encodes CASSSQQRNTEAFF.

This clonotype was found a few times. This chain connects TRBV3-1 to TRBJ1-5; D unclear. The CDR3 sequence is 13 residues long. Germline V gene lookup returns CDR1 LGHDT and CDR2 YNNKEL (reference sequence). Trimming removed 3 bases at V and 4 bases at J, with 7 bases between. The chain's CDR3 is CASSHDSNQPQHF. The CDR3 nucleotides read TGTGCCAGCAGCCATGACTCGAATCAGCCCCAGCATTTT. The full variable domain, with the rest looked up from reference TRBV3-1 and TRBJ1-5, is DTAVSQTPKYLVTQMGNDKSIKCEQNLGHDTMYWYKQDSKKFLKIMFSYNNKELIINETVPNRFSPKSPDKAHLNLHINSLELGDSAVYFCASSHDSNQPQHFGDGTRLSIL.

The CDR3 reads CASSGTGGVSTEAFF. CDR3 coding DNA: TGTGCCAGCAGCGGGACAGGGGGAGTAAGTACTGAAGCTTTCTTT. This rearrangement joins TRBV9 to TRBJ1-1; TRBD1 matches at 10 bases. The CDR3 is made up of 15 amino acids. The V and J ends lost 3 bases and 5 bases, in that order; junction bases with no gene match: 7. Per the germline V gene, CDR1 is SGDLS and CDR2 is YYNGEE.

This chain joins TRBV15 and TRBJ1-5, with a possible D match to TRBD1 (5 bases). The CDR3 loop spans 14 amino acids. Germline values: CDR1 LNHNV, CDR2 YYDKDF (reference sequence). V lost 1 base and J 7 bases, leaving 11 bases between the germline ends. CDR3 amino acids: CATSRGGEGQPQHF. CDR3 coding DNA: TGTGCCACCAGCAGAGGGGGAGAGGGGCAGCCCCAGCATTTT.

The rearrangement uses TRBV7-7 and TRBJ2-2; the D gene could be TRBD1 or TRBD2 (5 bases each). The CDR3 has 15 residues. The germline gives CDR1 SSHAT, CDR2 FNYEAQ (reference sequence). The V end lost 4 bases, the J end lost 5 bases, and 14 bases lay between the germline ends. CDR3 protein: CASSSLGAGTGELFF. In DNA form, the CDR3 reads TGTGCCAGCAGCTCCCTCGGGGCCGGGACCGGGGAGCTGTTTTTT. The full variable domain, its missing parts supplied by reference TRBV7-7 and TRBJ2-2, is GAGVSQSPRYKVTKRGQDVTLRCDPISSHATLYWYQQALGQGPEFLTYFNYEAQPDKSGLPSDRFSAERPEGSISTLTIQRTEQRDSAMYRCASSSLGAGTGELFFGEGSRLTVL.

J is TRBJ2-4 and V is TRBV27; 10 nucleotides align to TRBD2. This CDR3 has 15 residues. The V gene's germline CDR1 is MNHEY and CDR2 SMNVEV (reference sequence). The V segment lost 6 bases and the J segment 6 bases; nucleotides outside the gene matches: 8. The chain's CDR3 is CASSPSGRSGNIQYF. CDR3 nucleotide sequence: TGTGCCAGCAGCCCTAGCGGGAGATCGGGAAACATTCAGTACTTC.